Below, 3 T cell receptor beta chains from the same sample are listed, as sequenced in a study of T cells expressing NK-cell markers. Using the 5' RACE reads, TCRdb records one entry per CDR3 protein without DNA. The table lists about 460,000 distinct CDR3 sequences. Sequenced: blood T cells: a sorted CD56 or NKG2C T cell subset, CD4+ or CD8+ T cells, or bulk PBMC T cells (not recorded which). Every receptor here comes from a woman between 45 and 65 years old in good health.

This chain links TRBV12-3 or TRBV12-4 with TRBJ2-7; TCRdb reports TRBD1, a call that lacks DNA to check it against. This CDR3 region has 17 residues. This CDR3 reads CASSNRGSLDRDYEQYF.

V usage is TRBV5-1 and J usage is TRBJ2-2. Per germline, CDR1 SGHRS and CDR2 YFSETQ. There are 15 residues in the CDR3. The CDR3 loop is CASSSTRVYTGELFF.

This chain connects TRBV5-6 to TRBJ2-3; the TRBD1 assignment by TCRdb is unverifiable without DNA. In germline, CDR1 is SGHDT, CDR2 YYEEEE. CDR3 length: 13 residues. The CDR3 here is CASSLQRGDTQYF.